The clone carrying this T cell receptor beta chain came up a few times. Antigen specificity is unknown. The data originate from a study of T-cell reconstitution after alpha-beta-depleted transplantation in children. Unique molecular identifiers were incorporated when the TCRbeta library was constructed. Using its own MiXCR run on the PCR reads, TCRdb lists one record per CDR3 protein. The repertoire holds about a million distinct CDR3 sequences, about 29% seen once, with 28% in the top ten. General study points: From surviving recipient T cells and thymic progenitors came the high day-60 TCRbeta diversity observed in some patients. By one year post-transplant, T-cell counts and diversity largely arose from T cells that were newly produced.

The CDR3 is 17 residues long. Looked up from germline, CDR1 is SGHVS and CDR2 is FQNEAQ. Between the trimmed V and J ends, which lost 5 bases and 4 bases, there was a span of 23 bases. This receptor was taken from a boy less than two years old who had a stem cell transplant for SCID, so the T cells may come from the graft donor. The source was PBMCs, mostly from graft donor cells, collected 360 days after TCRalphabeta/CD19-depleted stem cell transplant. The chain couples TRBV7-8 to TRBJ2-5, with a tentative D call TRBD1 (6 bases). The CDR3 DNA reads TGTGCCAGCAGCCAGACCCGGGACAACAGCCGTCCAGAGACCCAGTACTTC. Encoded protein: CASSQTRDNSRPETQYF. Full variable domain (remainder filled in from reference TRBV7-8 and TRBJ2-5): GAGVSQSPRYKVAKRGQDVALRCDPISGHVSLFWYQQALGQGPEFLTYFQNEAQLDKSGLPSDRFFAERPEGSVSTLKIQRTQQEDSAVYLCASSQTRDNSRPETQYFGPGTRLLVL.